The sequence of this T cell receptor beta chain was determined in a study of cytomegalovirus exposure and HLA in healthy donors. Study overall: T cells numbering some 170 million yielded roughly 120 million unique TCR beta sequences in an earlier analysis. There were about 86 million unique TCRs (from HLA-typed donors) in an early data release. General study results and limits: With further analysis later on, most CMV-associated TCR beta chains appeared HLA-restricted. A few V segments could not be told apart, such as TRBV6-2 and TRBV6-3, and were left out.

Primers for the PCR totalled 60 Vbeta and 13 Jbeta. TCRdb's copy holds only in-frame clones and misses some; the assay was immunoSEQ multiplex PCR. The sample includes roughly 150,000 clones, around 78% of them seen just once. This CDR3 has 19 residues. Germline V CDR1 and CDR2: SQVTM, ANQGSEA. The J segment lost 0 bases and the V segment lost 1 base, leaving 13 bases of the junction unmatched. This clone was observed a few times. Its antigen is not identified. The sequenced sample was PBMCs. The sequence derives from a man aged 35 to 55 in good health and CMV-seronegative. The chain employs TRBV29-1 and TRBJ2-1; 9 bases align to TRBD2. The CDR3 loop reads CSVEAPEREAILSYNEQFF. CDR3 nucleotide sequence: TGCAGCGTTGAAGCGCCGGAGCGGGAGGCTATCCTCTCCTACAATGAGCAGTTCTTC.